One sample yielded the 9 T cell receptor beta chains listed below, sequenced in a study of tissue T cells after allogeneic stem cell transplantation. The data were produced by immunoSEQ multiplex PCR, yet TCRdb's version contains in-frame clones alone and is incomplete. The sample includes around 28,000 clones, around 86% seen only once; the top ten take roughly 3.5%. This material consisted of blood, taken before transplantation. The receptors come from a woman between 18 and 55 years old who later had graft-versus-host disease after an allogeneic stem cell transplant.

V usage is TRBV21-1 and J usage is TRBJ2-1. TRBV21-1 is assigned pseudogene status. This CDR3 contains 12 residues. The chain's CDR3 is CASSKAYTQQFF. CDR3 DNA: TGTGCCAGCAGCAAAGCCTACACGCAACAGTTCTTC.

The rearrangement joins TRBV6-5 to TRBJ1-3, with 7 bases lining up with TRBD1. V lost 4 bases, J lost 0 bases, and 6 bases stayed unmatched. Germline-derived CDR1 and CDR2 are MNHEY and SVGAGI. The CDR3 covers 16 residues. The CDR3 DNA reads as TGTGCCAGCAGTTCCGGGACAGTCATCTCTGGAAACACCATATATTTT. Its protein is CASSSGTVISGNTIYF.

V and J are TRBV7-9 and TRBJ2-2, with D possibly TRBD1 on 6 matching bases. This CDR3 spans 14 amino acids. The ends were cut back, 6 bases at V and 6 bases at J, with 14 bases in the middle. Germline V gene lookup returns CDR1 SEHNR and CDR2 FQNEAQ (reference sequence). For the CDR3, the DNA is TGTGCCAGCAGAAGGGACATCGGGCCCGGGGAGCTGTTTTTT. Amino acid sequence: CASRRDIGPGELFF.

This clone was seen a handful of times. V gene TRBV7-9 combines with J gene TRBJ1-4; tentatively, D is TRBD1 (5 bases). CDR3 length: 14 residues. V lost 5 bases and J 6 bases, leaving 13 bases between the germline ends. CDR1 and CDR2 from the germline V gene are SEHNR and FQNEAQ (reference sequence). The CDR3 nucleotides read TGTGCCAGCAGCCCGGGGGGAGGTGATGAAAAACTGTTTTTT. Translation: CASSPGGGDEKLFF.

The chain recombines TRBV18 with TRBJ2-5; unclear D gene. The CDR3 totals 15 residues. Germline CDR1 KGHSH, CDR2 LQKENI. Trimming removed 0 bases from V and 3 bases from J, with 11 bases in between. The CDR3 loop is CASSPPMGREETQYF. In nucleotides, the CDR3 is TGTGCCAGCTCACCACCTATGGGTAGGGAAGAGACCCAGTACTTC.

This chain uses TRBV4-3 with TRBJ1-1; D unclear. V gave up 0 bases and J gave up 0 bases, with 14 bases separating them. The CDR3 has 17 amino acids. CDR1 LGHNA and CDR2 YSLEER come from the germline V gene. CDR3 loop: CASSQDKKGLMNTEAFF. The CDR3 nucleotides read TGCGCCAGCAGCCAAGACAAGAAGGGATTAATGAACACTGAAGCTTTCTTT.

V gene TRBV4-3 combines with J gene TRBJ1-6; tentatively, D is TRBD1 (5 bases). Germline CDR1 and CDR2: LGHNA and YSLEER. The CDR3 has 18 residues. V lost 0 bases and J 11 bases, leaving 23 bases between the germline ends. In nucleotides, the CDR3 is TGCGCCAGCAGCCAAGATCCCCCCGACAGCGTTGCCCGTACACCCCTCCACTTT. This sequence encodes CASSQDPPDSVARTPLHF.

J is TRBJ2-3 and V is TRBV18; the D gene is possibly TRBD2 (6 bases). Trimming removed 0 bases from V and 2 bases from J, with 15 bases in between. The germline CDR1 and CDR2 sequences are KGHSH and LQKENI. There are 17 residues in the CDR3. The CDR3 DNA reads TGTGCCAGCTCACCACCTCGGGGACTTGGGGACACAGATACGCAGTATTTT. Translation: CASSPPRGLGDTDTQYF.

A single count supports this clone. V and J are TRBV18 and TRBJ1-5; 7 positions agree with TRBD1. This CDR3 spans 15 amino acids. With 4 bases clipped from V and 6 bases from J, the junction kept 9 bases outside the gene matches. The germline gives CDR1 KGHSH, CDR2 LQKENI. This CDR3 is CASSLNTGDGQPQHF. CDR3 nucleotide sequence: TGTGCCAGCTCACTCAATACAGGGGACGGTCAGCCCCAGCATTTT.